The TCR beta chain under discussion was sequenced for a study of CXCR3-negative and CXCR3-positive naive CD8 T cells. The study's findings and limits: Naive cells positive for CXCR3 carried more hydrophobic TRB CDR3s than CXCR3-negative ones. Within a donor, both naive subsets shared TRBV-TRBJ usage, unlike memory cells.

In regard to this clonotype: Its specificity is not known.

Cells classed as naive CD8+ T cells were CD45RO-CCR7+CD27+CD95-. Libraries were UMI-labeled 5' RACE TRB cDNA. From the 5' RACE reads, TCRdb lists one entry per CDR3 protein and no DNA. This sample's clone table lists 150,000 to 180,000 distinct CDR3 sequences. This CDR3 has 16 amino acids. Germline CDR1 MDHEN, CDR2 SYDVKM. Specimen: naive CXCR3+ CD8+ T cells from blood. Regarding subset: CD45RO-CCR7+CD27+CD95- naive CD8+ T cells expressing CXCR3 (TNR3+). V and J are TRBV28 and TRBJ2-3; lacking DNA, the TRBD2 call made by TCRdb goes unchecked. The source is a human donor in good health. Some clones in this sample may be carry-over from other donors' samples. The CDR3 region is CASRLAAPRSPDTQYF. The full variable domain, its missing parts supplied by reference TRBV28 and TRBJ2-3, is DVKVTQSSRYLVKRTGEKVFLECVQDMDHENMFWYRQDPGLGLRLIYFSYDVKMKEKGDIPEGYSVSREKKERFSLILESASTNQTSMYLCASRLAAPRSPDTQYFGPGTRLTVL.